The 30 T cell receptor beta chains below all came from one sample that was sequenced in a study of T-cell reconstitution after alpha-beta-depleted transplantation in children. Unique molecular identifiers were incorporated during preparation of the TCRbeta library. Using its own MiXCR run on the PCR reads, TCRdb lists one record per CDR3 protein. The table includes fewer than 500,000 distinct CDR3 sequences, roughly 44% detected once. Sequenced material: PBMCs, taken before TCRalphabeta/CD19-depleted stem cell transplant. The receptors here all came from a girl aged 2 to 10 with aplastic anemia, due to receive a stem cell transplant.

This clonotype was counted between two and nine times. The chain is built from TRBV29-1 and TRBJ2-1; D might be TRBD1 (6 bases). The V and J ends lost 3 bases and 6 bases respectively, with 9 bases between them. Germline assignment: CDR1 SQVTM and CDR2 ANQGSEA. This CDR3 is built from 12 residues. The CDR3 region is CSVDQGFNEQFF. In DNA form, the CDR3 reads TGCAGCGTTGATCAGGGGTTCAATGAGCAGTTCTTC.

This clonotype was seen only a few times. The chain's CDR3 is CSARPTSARITDTQYF. CDR3 DNA sequence: TGCAGTGCAAGGCCGACTAGCGCGCGGATCACAGATACGCAGTATTTT. The chain carries TRBV20-1 and TRBJ2-3, with 8 bases aligning to TRBD2. This CDR3 contains 16 residues. Germline V lookup: CDR1 DFQATT, CDR2 SNEGSKA (reference sequence). Trimming took 6 bases from V and 2 from J; bases not matched to a gene: 13.

This clonotype was recorded a few times. This chain joins TRBV20-1 and TRBJ2-1, with 8 bases matching TRBD2. J lost 8 bases, V lost 5 bases, and 11 bases had no gene match. The germline V gene has CDR1 DFQATT and CDR2 SNEGSKA (reference sequence). The CDR3 is made up of 14 amino acids. The CDR3 is CSALGTRGLDEQFF. The CDR3 DNA reads as TGCAGTGCTCTAGGGACTAGAGGTCTCGATGAGCAGTTCTTC.

In its sample, this clonotype was seen many times. The rearrangement uses TRBV3-1 and TRBJ2-7, with unresolved D. V lost 4 bases and J 3 bases, leaving 13 bases between the germline ends. The CDR3 extends over 14 amino acids. Germline V lookup: CDR1 LGHDT, CDR2 YNNKEL (reference sequence). The CDR3 sequence is CASSRTSLNYEQYF. Here the CDR3 DNA reads TGTGCCAGCAGCCGGACCTCTTTAAACTACGAGCAGTACTTC.

The genes are TRBV21-1 and TRBJ2-4; TRBD1 is the table's D call and was not checked against the DNA. TRBV21-1 is a pseudogene segment. This CDR3 is 16 amino acids long. This CDR3 is CASSKALAVAKNIQYF. DNA of the CDR3: TGTGCCAGCAGCAAAGCACTAGCTGTCGCCAAAAACATTCAGTACTTC.

The table lists this clonotype with many counts. The junction and the germline gene differ at one end; a read error may be behind it. This rearrangement joins TRBV7-7 to TRBJ2-1, with 9 bases that match TRBD1. The CDR3 runs 15 residues. Germline assignment: CDR1 SSHAT and CDR2 FNYEAQ (reference sequence). CDR3 sequence (DNA): TGTGCTAGCAGCTTAGCGACAGGGGGCTACAATGAGCAGTTCTTC. This codes for CASSLATGGYNEQFF.

Here the CDR3 reads CATSTGLAGGEETQYF. CDR3 nucleotide sequence: TGTGCCACCAGCACAGGACTAGCGGGGGGGGAAGAGACCCAGTACTTC. The chain has TRBV15 and TRBJ2-5; TRBD2 matches 15 bases. This CDR3 has 16 residues. Germline trimming cut 4 bases from V and 3 bases from J; bases unmatched to any gene: 3. Looked up from germline, CDR1 is LNHNV and CDR2 is YYDKDF (reference sequence).

This chain uses TRBV20-1 with TRBJ2-7, with a tentative D call TRBD2 (7 bases). Germline V gives CDR1 DFQATT, CDR2 SNEGSKA (reference sequence). This CDR3 contains 14 residues. Trimming stripped 4 bases from V and 3 bases from J, with 16 bases between. CDR3 nucleotides: TGCAGTGCTAAAAAAGGGAGGGGGAACTACGAGCAGTACTTC. Residues: CSAKKGRGNYEQYF.

This clonotype was detected a few times. This chain uses TRBV5-5 with TRBJ1-1; a possible D gene is TRBD1 (5 bases). The V gene's germline CDR1 is SGHKS and CDR2 YYEKEE (reference sequence). The CDR3 contains 15 residues. Trimming took 1 base from V and 4 from J, leaving 14 bases between them. DNA for the CDR3: TGTGCCAGCAGCTTGTATTCCGACAGCAGCACTGAAGCTTTCTTT. It codes for CASSLYSDSSTEAFF. Supplemented by reference TRBV5-5 and TRBJ1-1, the full variable domain reads DAGVTQSPTHLIKTRGQQVTLRCSPISGHKSVSWYQQVLGQGPQFIFQYYEKEERGRGNFPDRFSARQFPNYSSELNVNALLLGDSALYLCASSLYSDSSTEAFFGQGTRLTVV.

This sequence joins TRBV5-1 and TRBJ2-7; D gene uncertain. Trimming removed 7 bases at V and 2 bases at J, with 13 bases between. This CDR3 spans 13 amino acids. Germline V gene lookup returns CDR1 SGHRS and CDR2 YFSETQ. For the CDR3, the DNA is TGCGCCAGCGGACCACATTCCGCCTACGAGCAGTACTTC. Encoded protein: CASGPHSAYEQYF.

This clonotype is a singleton in its sample. The rearrangement uses TRBV7-7 and TRBJ2-3, with D maybe TRBD2 (6 bases). Germline CDR1 SSHAT, CDR2 FNYEAQ (reference sequence). Trimming cost V 5 bases and J 3 bases, with 12 bases left between them. The CDR3 contains 14 residues. CDR3 in amino acids: CASSPGGETDTQYF. In nucleotides, the CDR3 is TGTGCCAGCAGCCCCGGGGGTGAGACAGATACGCAGTATTTT.

This sequence joins TRBV6-1 and TRBJ1-5; TRBD1 agrees at 8 bases. The CDR3 totals 16 residues. The V and J ends lost 6 bases and 0 bases, in that order; junction bases with no gene match: 7. Germline V gene lookup returns CDR1 MNHNS and CDR2 SASEGT. DNA for the CDR3: TGTGCCAGCAGAATTGCCGGGACAGGTAGCAATCAGCCCCAGCATTTT. Translating gives CASRIAGTGSNQPQHF.

This clonotype turned up a few times. The chain recombines TRBV30 with TRBJ2-7, with D unresolved. Germline V gene data show CDR1 as GTSNPN and CDR2 as SVGIG (reference sequence). The V and J ends lost 0 bases and 2 bases respectively, with 8 bases between them. The CDR3 has 13 amino acids. The CDR3 DNA follows: TGTGCCTGGAGTGTAACGGGCCCCTACGAGCAGTACTTC. It codes for CAWSVTGPYEQYF.

This chain links TRBV5-1 with TRBJ2-1; TRBD2 agrees at 10 bases. Trimming at V came to 5 bases and at J to 0 bases, leaving 8 bases not matched to a gene. The germline CDR1 and CDR2 sequences are SGHRS and YFSETQ. The CDR3 totals 17 residues. The CDR3 DNA follows: TGCGCCAGCAGTTATAGGACTAGCGGACTCTCCTACAATGAGCAGTTCTTC. Translating it yields CASSYRTSGLSYNEQFF.

The chain recombines TRBV6-1 with TRBJ1-3; 7 bases agree with TRBD1. The CDR3 consists of 13 residues. With 7 bases clipped from V and 2 bases from J, the junction kept 2 bases outside the gene matches. From germline, CDR1 is MNHNS and CDR2 SASEGT. CDR3 protein: CASMQGAGNTIYF. CDR3 sequence (DNA): TGTGCCAGCATGCAGGGGGCTGGAAACACCATATATTTT.

For the CDR3, the DNA is TGCAGTGCCCCCGGCTATCGGGCGTCCCACAATGAGCAGTTCTTC. Its protein product is CSAPGYRASHNEQFF. The chain recombines TRBV20-1 with TRBJ2-1, with D hard to call. The CDR3 runs to 15 residues. CDR1 is DFQATT, CDR2 SNEGSKA, per germline (reference sequence). V lost 6 bases and J lost 5, with 20 bases in between.

The sample holds many counts of this clonotype. This CDR3 reads CASSGPRGPGTQYF. The CDR3 DNA sequence: TGCGCCAGCAGTGGCCCGAGGGGTCCGGGGACCCAGTACTTC. The chain links TRBV10-1 to TRBJ2-5; D may be TRBD1 or TRBD2 (5 bases each). From germline, CDR1 is WNHNN and CDR2 SYGVQD (reference sequence). The V gene lost 4 bases and the J gene lost 7 bases, with 16 bases spanning the gap. This CDR3 comprises 14 residues.

The chain links TRBV27 to TRBJ2-5, with D perhaps TRBD2 (5 bases). V lost 6 bases, J lost 1 base, and 12 bases lay in between. Per the germline V gene, CDR1 is MNHEY and CDR2 is SMNVEV (reference sequence). CDR3 length: 14 amino acids. CDR3 nucleotide sequence: TGTGCCAGCAGGGGGAGTCGGCTCCAAGAGACCCAGTACTTC. It translates to CASRGSRLQETQYF.

This chain links TRBV19 with TRBJ1-1; D ambiguous. This CDR3 region has 14 residues. Germline V lookup: CDR1 LNHDA, CDR2 SQIVND (reference sequence). V was shortened by 2 bases and J by 5 bases, with 12 bases between the two germline ends. The CDR3 is CASSIMMPRTEAFF. CDR3 nucleotide sequence: TGTGCCAGTAGTATAATGATGCCGAGGACTGAAGCTTTCTTT. The full variable domain, rest sourced from reference TRBV19 and TRBJ1-1, is DGGITQSPKYLFRKEGQNVTLSCEQNLNHDAMYWYRQDPGQGLRLIYYSQIVNDFQKGDIAEGYSVSREKKESFPLTVTSAQKNPTAFYLCASSIMMPRTEAFFGQGTRLTVV.

The V and J genes are TRBV5-1 and TRBJ2-7, with 7 nucleotides matching TRBD1. CDR3 length: 14 amino acids. The V segment lost 4 bases and the J segment 0 bases; nucleotides outside the gene matches: 4. The germline V gene has CDR1 SGHRS and CDR2 YFSETQ. DNA for the CDR3: TGCGCCAGCAGCACCCGGGACAGCTCCTACGAGCAGTACTTC. Protein product: CASSTRDSSYEQYF.

The V and J genes are TRBV29-1 and TRBJ2-1; possible D gene TRBD1, 5 bases. From germline, CDR1 is SQVTM and CDR2 ANQGSEA. CDR3 size: 13 residues. V was clipped by 7 bases and J by 5 bases, with 15 bases between them. The CDR3 DNA reads TGCAGCGCCCAAGGGCCAGGGCACAATGAGCAGTTCTTC. It codes for CSAQGPGHNEQFF.

This clonotype was picked up a small number of times. V gene TRBV12-3 or TRBV12-4 combines with J gene TRBJ2-5; 8 bases are a match to TRBD2. This CDR3 contains 18 residues. With 4 bases clipped from V and 8 bases from J, the junction kept 21 bases outside the gene matches. The CDR3 here is CASSSVQARFSGAATQYF. CDR3 in DNA: TGTGCCAGCAGTTCAGTACAGGCCCGGTTTAGCGGGGCGGCTACCCAGTACTTC.

The V gene is TRBV7-8, the J gene TRBJ2-1; D gene ambiguous. CDR1 is SGHVS and CDR2 is FQNEAQ in the germline V gene. This CDR3 region has 18 residues. Trimming cost V 5 bases and J 6 bases, with 26 bases left between them. The CDR3 here is CASSPGGGTFTFFNEQFF. The CDR3 coding sequence is TGTGCCAGCAGCCCGGGCGGTGGAACCTTTACCTTTTTCAATGAGCAGTTCTTC. Filled out from reference TRBV7-8 and TRBJ2-1, the complete variable domain reads GAGVSQSPRYKVAKRGQDVALRCDPISGHVSLFWYQQALGQGPEFLTYFQNEAQLDKSGLPSDRFFAERPEGSVSTLKIQRTQQEDSAVYLCASSPGGGTFTFFNEQFFGPGTRLTVL.

In its sample, this clonotype was seen a few times. The rearrangement joins TRBV4-1 to TRBJ1-2, with a tentative D call TRBD1 (5 bases). V was shortened by 0 bases and J by 7 bases, with 15 bases between the two germline ends. CDR3 length: 15 amino acids. Germline-derived CDR1 and CDR2 are MGHRA and YSYEKL. In nucleotides, the CDR3 is TGCGCCAGCAGCCAAGATCGGGGGGTTTCGGTTGGCTACACCTTC. It codes for CASSQDRGVSVGYTF.

This clonotype was seen a few times. The chain carries TRBV9 and TRBJ2-2; TRBD2 agrees at 10 bases. The CDR3 is made up of 16 amino acids. Trimming removed 6 bases from V and 4 bases from J; junction bases left unmatched: 9. CDR1 is SGDLS, CDR2 YYNGEE, per germline. Here the CDR3 DNA reads TGTGCCAGCAACTCGTACAAGCGGGAGGGCACCGGGGAGCTGTTTTTT. Its protein product is CASNSYKREGTGELFF.

The chain links TRBV28 to TRBJ1-5; the D is unclear. The CDR3 length is 13 residues. The V end was cut by 7 bases, the J end by 7 bases, with 14 bases between. Germline values: CDR1 MDHEN, CDR2 SYDVKM. The CDR3 here is CASNPGFWQPQHF. CDR3 DNA: TGTGCCAGCAACCCGGGGTTCTGGCAGCCCCAGCATTTT.

A few counts support this clonotype. The genes are TRBV6-5 and TRBJ2-7; D might be TRBD2 (6 bases). Trimming removed 2 bases at V and 2 bases at J, with 10 bases between. This CDR3 has 14 amino acids. Germline CDR1 and CDR2: MNHEY and SVGAGI. The CDR3 region is CASSYGGNPYEQYF. The DNA for the CDR3 is TGTGCCAGCAGTTACGGGGGGAACCCCTACGAGCAGTACTTC.

This clonotype was observed many times. The chain employs TRBV5-1 and TRBJ1-5; possible D gene TRBD1, 6 bases. The ends were cut back, 4 bases at V and 7 bases at J, with 15 bases in the middle. The CDR3 covers 14 residues. CDR1 is SGHRS, CDR2 YFSETQ, per germline. CDR3 DNA: TGCGCCAGCAGCCCGGGGGCCGTAGGGCAGCCCCAGCATTTT. Translation gives CASSPGAVGQPQHF.

This clonotype was found a few times. This chain joins TRBV9 and TRBJ2-1; tentatively, D is TRBD2 (5 bases). CDR3 length equals 16 residues. CDR1 SGDLS and CDR2 YYNGEE come from the germline V gene. Trimming shortened V by 3 bases and J by 4 bases, and 17 bases separated the two germline ends. The DNA of the CDR3 is TGTGCCAGCAGCGCCGGTGGTAGCGCTTCGTACAATGAGCAGTTCTTC. This gives the protein CASSAGGSASYNEQFF.

V usage is TRBV20-1 and J usage is TRBJ2-6; no clear D. The germline V gene encodes CDR1 DFQATT and CDR2 SNEGSKA (reference sequence). The CDR3 is 13 residues long. The ends were cut back, 4 bases at V and 4 bases at J, with 8 bases in the middle. This CDR3 is CSATDEGANVLTF. As DNA, the CDR3 is TGCAGTGCTACCGATGAGGGGGCCAACGTCCTGACTTTC.